The rows below give T cell receptor beta chains drawn from one sample of a study of blood T cell repertoires in COVID-19. This table comes from immunoSEQ multiplex PCR, and its TCRdb copy is limited to in-frame clones, with some not included. The sample yields about 180,000 clones, around 83% seen once. Sample: peripheral blood. Receptors were obtained from a human donor in a cohort sampled during active COVID-19. Both conserved end residues are part of each CDR3. Each record gives: D gene, J gene, clone size, V gene, CDR3 DNA, CDR3 protein. A D gene is named only where the DNA matches it firmly. Part of the rows lack a size; the others show once, few, many or a class for expanded clones.

D: TRBD2; J: TRBJ2-7; size: .; V: TRBV7-9; DNA: TGTGCCAGCAGCATCCGCCCCGGGACTAGCGGGTACGAGCAGTACTTC; CDR3: CASSIRPGTSGYEQYF
D: TRBD1; J: TRBJ2-3; size: .; V: TRBV3-1/TRBV3-2; DNA: TGTGCCAGCAGCTCGACAGGGGGCGCGGATACGCAGTATTTT; CDR3: CASSSTGGADTQYF
D: .; J: TRBJ1-3; size: few; V: TRBV7-9; DNA: TGTGCCTTAAATCGGGAGGGAGACACCATATATTTT; CDR3: CALNREGDTIYF
D: .; J: TRBJ2-2; size: once; V: TRBV5-1; DNA: TGCGCCAGCAGTGAACAGGGTTGGAACACCGGGGAGCTGTTTTTT; CDR3: CASSEQGWNTGELFF
D: .; J: TRBJ1-2; size: .; V: TRBV5-6; DNA: TGTGCCAGCAGCAACCCACCGGGGGACCAGGGCTACACCTTC; CDR3: CASSNPPGDQGYTF
D: TRBD1; J: TRBJ1-1; size: .; V: TRBV27; DNA: TGTGCCAGCAGCCCAGGGGGGACGAACACTGAAGCTTTCTTT; CDR3: CASSPGGTNTEAFF
D: .; J: TRBJ2-7; size: .; V: TRBV4-3; DNA: TGCGCCAGCAGCCAAGATGCAGGGACTGCCTACGAGCAGTACTTC; CDR3: CASSQDAGTAYEQYF
D: .; J: TRBJ2-3; size: once; V: TRBV20-1; DNA: TGCAGTGCTAGTCAGGGGATCACAGATACGCAGTATTTT; CDR3: CSASQGITDTQYF
D: .; J: TRBJ1-1; size: few; V: TRBV6-5; DNA: TGTGCCAGCATCCCGGGGAGAGGGACTGAAGCTTTCTTT; CDR3: CASIPGRGTEAFF
D: .; J: TRBJ1-2; size: once; V: TRBV28; DNA: TGTGCCAGCAGTTCCGCTCGAGGCGTCTATGGCTACACCTTC; CDR3: CASSSARGVYGYTF
D: TRBD1; J: TRBJ2-6; size: .; V: TRBV5-1; DNA: TGCGCCAGCAGCGGCCCGCCACGACAGGGCTTCTCTGGGGCCAACGTCCTGACTTTC; CDR3: CASSGPPRQGFSGANVLTF
D: .; J: TRBJ1-2; size: .; V: TRBV3-1/TRBV3-2; DNA: TGTGCCAGCAGCCAAGGGATGGACAGTCACTATGGCTACACCTTC; CDR3: CASSQGMDSHYGYTF
D: .; J: TRBJ1-1; size: .; V: TRBV6-5; DNA: TGTGCCAGCACTACACCCTCCCGGGGAGCTGAAGCTTTCTTT; CDR3: CASTTPSRGAEAFF
D: .; J: TRBJ1-1; size: .; V: TRBV2; DNA: TGTGCCAGCACTCCAACAGGGAAAGCTTTCTTT; CDR3: CASTPTGKAFF
D: .; J: TRBJ2-3; size: .; V: TRBV19; DNA: TGTGCCAGTAGTGACACAGGGTCAGATACGCAGTATTTT; CDR3: CASSDTGSDTQYF
D: .; J: TRBJ1-6; size: .; V: TRBV5-1; DNA: TGCGCCAGCAGCCCCGGACCGCAGGGGTACTCCTATAATTCACCCCTCCACTTT; CDR3: CASSPGPQGYSYNSPLHF
D: TRBD1; J: TRBJ2-7; size: .; V: TRBV7-9; DNA: TGTGCCAGCAGCTTAGCCCGACAGGGGGCCCCCTACGAGCAGTACTTC; CDR3: CASSLARQGAPYEQYF
D: .; J: TRBJ2-7; size: .; V: TRBV7-2; DNA: TGTGCCAGCAGCTCCCCGTCCCTTTCCTACGAGCAGTACTTC; CDR3: CASSSPSLSYEQYF
D: TRBD1; J: TRBJ1-2; size: .; V: TRBV14; DNA: TGTGCCAGCAGCCAAGACTGGACAGGGCCTGGCTACACCTTC; CDR3: CASSQDWTGPGYTF
D: TRBD2; J: TRBJ2-1; size: .; V: TRBV28; DNA: TGTGCCAGCAGTCCGACTAGCGGGAGTGGTGAGCAGTTCTTC; CDR3: CASSPTSGSGEQFF
D: TRBD2; J: TRBJ2-7; size: once; V: TRBV7-8; DNA: TGTGCCAGCAGCGAGACTAGCGGACTCAACTACGAGCAGTACTTC; CDR3: CASSETSGLNYEQYF
D: .; J: TRBJ1-2; size: few; V: TRBV7-9; DNA: TGTGCCAGCAGCTCGGGCTATGGCTACACCTTC; CDR3: CASSSGYGYTF
D: .; J: TRBJ1-5; size: few; V: TRBV4-1; DNA: TGCGCCAGCAGCCAAGATGGCGGTTTTGGCAATCAGCCCCAGCATTTT; CDR3: CASSQDGGFGNQPQHF
D: .; J: TRBJ2-7; size: .; V: TRBV7-6; DNA: TGTGCCAGCAGCTTAGAGTTTGGGGGCCCCGGCGAGCAGTACTTC; CDR3: CASSLEFGGPGEQYF